This T cell receptor (beta chain) was captured by sequencing in a study of blood T cell repertoires in COVID-19. Across the study: The United States, Italy and Spain supplied acute and convalescent COVID-19 samples. Sample material is recorded as cDNA or gDNA derived from T cells, B-cell-depleted T cells, or PBMCs.

Per the study methods: Reference gene primer amplification gave estimated nucleated cell counts. The data were produced by immunoSEQ multiplex PCR, yet TCRdb's version contains in-frame clones alone and is incomplete. V, J and clone size are taken as reported in that table, and D and trimming were inferred from the DNA itself. This table holds approximately 140,000 clones, around 88% found once. The germline V gene has CDR1 MNHEY and CDR2 SVGAGI. The CDR3 has 15 residues. V lost 2 bases, J lost 3 bases, and 3 bases stayed unmatched. The chain employs TRBV6-5 and TRBJ2-4, with 8 bases matching TRBD2. Sequencing input: peripheral blood. This clonotype was obtained from a man aged 50 to 60 with active or convalescent COVID-19. CDR3 in amino acids: CASSYSGRGKNIQYF. In DNA form, the CDR3 reads TGTGCCAGCAGTTACAGCGGGAGAGGCAAAAACATTCAGTACTTC.